The following is a TCR beta chain sequence with its context. There is no known antigen for this receptor. Per-nucleotide qualities are absent, and no much larger clonotype sits a single base away. Based on the germline V gene, the CDR1 and CDR2 sequences are SGHVS and FQNEAQ. V loses 7 bases of germline sequence and J loses 2 bases, and the interval between the two ends is 7 bases. Measured from the cysteine to the phenylalanine, the CDR3 is 12 residues long. The retained sequence is limited to the CDR3, 36 bases, with the frame set at the first base. Peripheral blood CD8+ and CD4+ T cells from healthy donors, Susac syndrome patients and multiple sclerosis patients were profiled by high-throughput TCR beta sequencing. Susac syndrome patients met recently defined diagnostic criteria for definite or probable disease. CD8+ TEMRA cells were enriched by FACS, while bulk CD8+ and CD4+ T cells were purified by magnetic negative isolation. Blood was drawn into EDTA tubes, processed within 24 hours, and PBMCs were isolated by density gradient centrifugation. PBMCs intended for TCR sequencing were cryopreserved in liquid nitrogen and were subsequently thawed in a 37 degrees C water bath. A purity of at least 90% was achieved for sorted or isolated CD4+, CD8+ and CD8+ TEMRA cells.

The sample originates from a study of CD8 T cells in Susac syndrome (dated by TCRdb to between 2018 and 2020). As for the study more broadly: Among the sequenced Susac syndrome patients, five or six had clinically active disease and roughly eight were in clinical remission. Repertoire sequencing was used to test whether CD8+ T cell activation and differentiation in Susac syndrome was antigen driven. At blood withdrawal, Susac syndrome patients were therapy-naive, treated with corticosteroids (with IVIg additionally given to some), or treated with IVIg alone.

RNA was extracted using the RNeasy kit, and roughly 0.5 to 1 microgram was reverse transcribed with random hexamers. The immunoSEQ multiplex PCR assay, covering 54 Vbeta and 13 Jbeta segments, was used to amplify TCR beta CDR3 regions. PCR amplification bias was corrected by using a synthetic template baseline for primer optimization and computational correction. In the original analysis: Reads were assigned to V, D and J genes according to IMGT and analyzed in immunoSEQ Analyzer, with only productive sequences retained. Clonality was calculated as one minus the Shannon entropy normalized by log2 of the number of productive unique sequences. Public and private clones were assessed among the 100 most prevalent clones of each patient and control. Susac-specific clones were defined as absent from healthy and MS cohorts, about 1,000 published viral clones and other ImmuneACCESS disease sequences. TCRdb itself trimmed the public reads at Q25 with fastp, ran MiXCR and retained productive beta chains. Every distinct CDR3 protein forms one entry, paired with its most common genes and DNA. TCRdb's processing, not the study's, gives the V and J calls here. The sample data list more than 110,000 distinct CDR3 sequences, and 95% of these were observed just once. The ten largest account for more than 0.11% of the sample.

General study outcomes and caveats: The number of individuals in the TCR sequencing and HLA analysis was recognized as being relatively small. In patients with Susac syndrome, the CD4+ T cell repertoire showed no detectable clonal expansion.

The sample taken for sequencing was CD4+ T cells from PBMCs. The origin of this receptor is a human donor with Susac syndrome. Rearrangement joined TRBV7-8 to TRBJ2-3; the D gene assignment is ambiguous. The base sequence is TGTGCCAGCACCAAAAACACAGATACGCAGTATTTT. The encoded protein is CASTKNTDTQYF. Where the CDR3 stops, the reference TRBV7-8 and TRBJ2-3 genes take over; the full variable domain is GAGVSQSPRYKVAKRGQDVALRCDPISGHVSLFWYQQALGQGPEFLTYFQNEAQLDKSGLPSDRFFAERPEGSVSTLKIQRTQQEDSAVYLCASTKNTDTQYFGPGTRLTVL.